The source of this T cell receptor (beta chain) is a study of cytomegalovirus exposure and HLA in healthy donors. Study at large: The study's early data release held tens of millions of unique TCRs from HLA-typed donors. Broader study findings: TCR beta sequences numbering roughly 18,000 were associated with HLA alleles at 0.05 false discovery rate in a later analysis. Reportedly, diagnosis of cytomegalovirus status by the classifier showed high specificity and sensitivity. Rates of TCR association differed by HLA locus in a later analysis, with DRB1 highest and HLA-C lowest.

With respect to this clone: The antigen is unknown. The sample contains more than one DNA sequence encoding this CDR3.

The primer mix had 60 Vbeta and 13 Jbeta primers. Some clones are missing from TCRdb's copy, which holds only in-frame ones; the method was immunoSEQ multiplex PCR. Of 150,000 to 200,000 clones in the sample, about 75% were seen once. The TCR originated in a man between 18 and 29 years old in good health and CMV-seropositive. The source material was PBMCs.

CDR3 sequence reads: CASSLLAGSYEQYF. The CDR3 DNA sequence: TGTGCCAGCAGTTTACTAGCGGGCTCCTACGAGCAGTACTTC. The rearrangement joins TRBV27 to TRBJ2-7; 8 bases fit TRBD2. J was trimmed by 0 bases and V by 2 bases; bases with no gene match: 0. CDR3 length: 14 amino acids. Germline assignment: CDR1 MNHEY and CDR2 SMNVEV (reference sequence).